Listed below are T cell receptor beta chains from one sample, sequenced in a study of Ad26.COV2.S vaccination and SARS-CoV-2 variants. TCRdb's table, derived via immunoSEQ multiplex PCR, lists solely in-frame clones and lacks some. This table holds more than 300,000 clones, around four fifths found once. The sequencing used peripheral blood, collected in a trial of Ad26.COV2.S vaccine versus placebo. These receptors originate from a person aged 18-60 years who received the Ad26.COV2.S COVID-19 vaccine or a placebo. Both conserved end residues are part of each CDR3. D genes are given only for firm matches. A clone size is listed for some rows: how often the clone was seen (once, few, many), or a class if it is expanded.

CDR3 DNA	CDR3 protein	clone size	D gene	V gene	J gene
TGCGCCAGCAGCCTTGTCCCGGGGGCCGGTGAAAAACTGTTTTTT	CASSLVPGAGEKLFF	.	.	TRBV4-1	TRBJ1-4
TGTGCCAGCAGCGCCCGGGACCTTAACTATGGCTACACCTTC	CASSARDLNYGYTF	.	.	TRBV4-2	TRBJ1-2
TGTGCCAGTAGTACCACCACTAGCGGGCACAATGAGCAGTTCTTC	CASSTTTSGHNEQFF	.	TRBD2	TRBV19	TRBJ2-1
TGTGCCAGCAGAGATCTAGCGGGGGGCTTCACCGGGGAGCTGTTTTTT	CASRDLAGGFTGELFF	.	TRBD2	TRBV2	TRBJ2-2
TGTGCCAGCTCCCGACTCTACCAAGAGACCCAGTACTTC	CASSRLYQETQYF	few	.	TRBV11-2	TRBJ2-5
TGTGCCAGCAGCCAAGCCGGGACCACCTACGAGCAGTACTTC	CASSQAGTTYEQYF	few	.	TRBV3-1/TRBV3-2	TRBJ2-7
TGTGCCAGCAGTTTAGTAGGAAACACCATATATTTT	CASSLVGNTIYF	.	.	TRBV28	TRBJ1-3
TGCGCCAGCAGCCAGGACAGTACAACCGGGGAGCTGTTTTTT	CASSQDSTTGELFF	once	.	TRBV5-1	TRBJ2-2
TGTGCCAGCAGCTTGCGAGGGATCGGCAATCAGCCCCAGCATTTT	CASSLRGIGNQPQHF	.	.	TRBV5-6	TRBJ1-5
TGTGCCAGCCGGAGGGGTGCCTACAATGAGCAGTTCTTC	CASRRGAYNEQFF	.	.	TRBV28	TRBJ2-1
TGTGCCAGCAGCCCATTCCTATACGTTGTGGAGACCCAGTACTTC	CASSPFLYVVETQYF	once	.	TRBV3-1/TRBV3-2	TRBJ2-5
TGTGCCAGCAGTTACCAATCGAGCGTCAGCGGGGAGCTGTTTTTT	CASSYQSSVSGELFF	.	.	TRBV6-5	TRBJ2-2
TGTGCCAGCGGCCGGGCAACCAAAGGCTACACCTTC	CASGRATKGYTF	.	.	TRBV28	TRBJ1-2
TGTGCCAGCAGCTTAAATCCCCCGGGGTCTGGAAACACCATATATTTT	CASSLNPPGSGNTIYF	.	.	TRBV7-3	TRBJ1-3
TGTGCCAGTAGTATATGGGGGGGGCCACAAGAGACCCAGTACTTC	CASSIWGGPQETQYF	.	.	TRBV19	TRBJ2-5
TGTGCCAGCAGAATTACTAGCGGGACGACCTACGAGCAGTACTTC	CASRITSGTTYEQYF	many	TRBD2	TRBV27	TRBJ2-7
TGTGCCAGCAGCTTGGACCTCGAAGGCTACACCTTC	CASSLDLEGYTF	.	.	TRBV5-4	TRBJ1-2
TGCGCCAGCAGCCAAGATGGGCCAGTCGGGCAGTACTTC	CASSQDGPVGQYF	.	.	TRBV4-1	TRBJ2-7
TGTGCCAGCAGCCCAGGGGTTAACTATGGCTACACCTTC	CASSPGVNYGYTF	once	.	TRBV14	TRBJ1-2
TGTGCCAGCAGCTTAAAGGGGGGGGCCTACGAGCAGTACTTC	CASSLKGGAYEQYF	.	.	TRBV7-2	TRBJ2-7
TGCGCCAGCAGCTTGAATGCAGGGTCCTATGGCTACACCTTC	CASSLNAGSYGYTF	.	.	TRBV5-1	TRBJ1-2
TGTGCCAGCAGTAGTAGCGGGATGGGAGAGACCCAGTACTTC	CASSSSGMGETQYF	once	TRBD2	TRBV28	TRBJ2-5
TGTGCCAGCAGCCAAGAGGGACTAGCGGGGGGTCAAGAGACCCAGTACTTC	CASSQEGLAGGQETQYF	.	TRBD2	TRBV3-1/TRBV3-2	TRBJ2-5
TGTGCCAGCAGCCAAGACGCGACTAGTCTCTACGAGCAGTACTTC	CASSQDATSLYEQYF	.	.	TRBV4-2	TRBJ2-7
TGTGCCAGCAGCTTGGTCCTCGACACTGAAGCTTTCTTT	CASSLVLDTEAFF	.	.	TRBV5-4	TRBJ1-1
TGTGCCAGCTCCCAGGGGCCCAATCAGCCCCAGCATTTT	CASSQGPNQPQHF	few	.	TRBV2	TRBJ1-5
TGTGCCAGCAGTGAAGCCCTTTGGGGCACCGGGGAGCTGTTTTTT	CASSEALWGTGELFF	many	.	TRBV2	TRBJ2-2
TGTGCCAGCAGCCAAGATCCCCCAGCGGGGGGGCGAAATGAGCAGTTCTTC	CASSQDPPAGGRNEQFF	.	TRBD2	TRBV4-2	TRBJ2-1
TGTGCCAGCAGGAATCACGGGGTTGGGGATACGCAGTATTTT	CASRNHGVGDTQYF	.	.	TRBV28	TRBJ2-3
TGCGCCAGCAGAACCCAAACGGCGGGGGATGGCTACACCTTC	CASRTQTAGDGYTF	.	.	TRBV5-1	TRBJ1-2
TGTGCCAGCAGTGAAGCTATGAGCTCTGGAAACACCATATATTTT	CASSEAMSSGNTIYF	.	.	TRBV6-1	TRBJ1-3
TGTGCCAGCAGCCGGGACAGAATTAACGAGCAGTACTTC	CASSRDRINEQYF	.	TRBD1	TRBV6-5	TRBJ2-7
TGTGCCAGCAGCGGGACTCTTAATTCACCCCTCCACTTT	CASSGTLNSPLHF	.	.	TRBV6-5	TRBJ1-6
TGTGCCAGCAGCTTACGGCAGGGCGGGAATTCACCCCTCCACTTT	CASSLRQGGNSPLHF	.	.	TRBV5-4	TRBJ1-6
TGTGCCAGCAGCGCCGAGAGGACAGGGAACAATGAGCAGTTCTTC	CASSAERTGNNEQFF	few	TRBD1	TRBV9	TRBJ2-1
TGTGCCAGCAGCGGGGACAGGGCCTACGAGCAGTACTTC	CASSGDRAYEQYF	.	TRBD1	TRBV6-5	TRBJ2-7
TGCGCCAGCAGCCACCGCTCGTTGGTGACCACCCCCGGACTAGAAAACACCGGGGAGCTGTTTTTT	CASSHRSLVTTPGLENTGELFF	.	TRBD2	TRBV5-1	TRBJ2-2
TGTGCCAGCAGCTTGACCCTGGACACTGAAGCTTTCTTT	CASSLTLDTEAFF	.	.	TRBV7-2	TRBJ1-1
TGTGCCAGCAGTTTAAACCCCATTGGAGCTTTCTTT	CASSLNPIGAFF	.	.	TRBV12-3/TRBV12-4	TRBJ1-1
TGTGCCTGGGACAGGGTGGGATCGGACGAGCAGTACTTC	CAWDRVGSDEQYF	.	TRBD1	TRBV30	TRBJ2-7
TGTGCCAGTAGTAGTAGATGGTCCCCTAATGAAAAACTGTTTTTT	CASSSRWSPNEKLFF	.	.	TRBV19	TRBJ1-4
TGCGCCAGCAGCTTGGGTCAGGGGAGTCAGCCCCAGCATTTT	CASSLGQGSQPQHF	.	.	TRBV5-1	TRBJ1-5
TGTGCCAGCAGCTTCCGACAGGGTGGCACTGAAGCTTTCTTT	CASSFRQGGTEAFF	.	TRBD1	TRBV7-9	TRBJ1-1
TGTGCCAGCAGTTCACGACAGCCTAATAGCAATCAGCCCCAGCATTTT	CASSSRQPNSNQPQHF	once	.	TRBV28	TRBJ1-5
TGCGCCAGCAGCCACCAGCGGGGGCTTGTTGAGACCCAGTACTTC	CASSHQRGLVETQYF	.	TRBD2	TRBV5-1	TRBJ2-5
TGCGCCAGCAGCTCCCGGGACAGGAGCACAGATACGCAGTATTTT	CASSSRDRSTDTQYF	.	TRBD1	TRBV5-1	TRBJ2-3
TGTGCCAGCAGTGAAGGGGGTAGCACTGAAGCTTTCTTT	CASSEGGSTEAFF	.	.	TRBV2	TRBJ1-1
TGCGCCAGCAGGGGACAGGGCAAAGCTAACTATGGCTACACCTTC	CASRGQGKANYGYTF	.	TRBD1	TRBV5-1	TRBJ1-2
TGCGCCAGCAGCTTGTTAGGTATGAGCACAGATACGCAGTATTTT	CASSLLGMSTDTQYF	.	.	TRBV5-1	TRBJ2-3
TGCGCCAGCAGTAGGAGCTCCAACACCGGGGAGCTGTTTTTT	CASSRSSNTGELFF	.	.	TRBV5-1	TRBJ2-2
TGTGCCAGCAGCTTGGCGGGACAGGGGTACAATCAGCCCCAGCATTTT	CASSLAGQGYNQPQHF	.	TRBD1	TRBV5-6	TRBJ1-5
TGTGCCAGCAGTGGAATACCAGGGGGCACCTATGGCTACACCTTC	CASSGIPGGTYGYTF	.	TRBD1	TRBV6-4	TRBJ1-2
TGTGCCAGCAGCTTAATAACGTTCTGGGACGGGAACACTGAAGCTTTCTTT	CASSLITFWDGNTEAFF	.	.	TRBV7-9	TRBJ1-1